Following are 14 T cell receptor beta chains from one sample sequenced in a study of cytomegalovirus exposure and HLA in healthy donors. PCR employed 60 Vbeta and 13 Jbeta primers. Sequencing was performed with immunoSEQ multiplex PCR; in TCRdb, only in-frame clones are kept and a portion is missing. The data hold more than 95,000 clones, with around 70% observed a single time. Sequencing was done on a sample of PBMCs. These receptors were obtained from a woman younger than 35 in good health and CMV-seronegative.

Only one count was recorded for this clone. The sample has other DNA sequences that encode this CDR3 too. This CDR3 reads CASSLTGNTEAFF. CDR3 sequence (DNA): TGCGCCAGCAGCTTGACCGGGAACACTGAAGCTTTCTTT. This chain uses TRBV5-1 with TRBJ1-1; no clear D. Germline V gives CDR1 SGHRS, CDR2 YFSETQ. This CDR3 is built from 13 residues. The V gene lost 1 base and the J gene lost 1 base, with 5 bases spanning the gap.

This clone showed up just a few times. The chain joins TRBV6-5 to TRBJ1-1; 7 bases match TRBD1. The junction had 6 bases not matched to a gene; V was cut back by 2 bases and J by 3 bases. CDR3 length equals 15 residues. Germline lookup yields CDR1 MNHEY and CDR2 SVGAGI. As DNA, the CDR3 is TGTGCCAGCAGTTACCAAGGGGGCGCGGACACTGAAGCTTTCTTT. Translation: CASSYQGGADTEAFF.

The CDR3 nucleotides read TGTGCCAGCAGTCCTACACTAGCGAAACAAGAGACCCAGTACTTC. This translates into CASSPTLAKQETQYF. The rearrangement links TRBV6-6 to TRBJ2-5, with 7 positions matching TRBD2. The V gene's germline CDR1 is MNHNY and CDR2 SVGAGI (reference sequence). The CDR3 spans 15 residues. The V and J ends lost 5 bases and 2 bases, in that order; junction bases with no gene match: 8.

The chain carries TRBV21-1 and TRBJ1-1; TRBD1, the table's D call, lacks a check against the DNA. TRBV21-1 is designated a pseudogene. The CDR3 has 17 amino acids. DNA for the CDR3: TGTGCCAGCAGCAAATACCCCCGGGACAGGGGGCGGACTGAAGCTTTCTTT. As protein: CASSKYPRDRGRTEAFF.

This chain links TRBV7-9 with TRBJ1-1; 8 bases match TRBD1. V gave up 1 base and J gave up 2 bases; unmatched junction bases: 9. Germline-derived CDR1 and CDR2 are SEHNR and FQNEAQ (reference sequence). This CDR3 spans 17 amino acids. For the CDR3, the DNA is TGTGCCAGCAGCTTAGGCGGACAGGGACAGCCTAACACTGAAGCTTTCTTT. Encoded protein: CASSLGGQGQPNTEAFF. The whole variable domain, remainder taken from reference TRBV7-9 and TRBJ1-1, is DTGVSQNPRHKITKRGQNVTFRCDPISEHNRLYWYRQTLGQGPEFLTYFQNEAQLEKSRLLSDRFSAERPKGSFSTLEIQRTEQGDSAMYLCASSLGGQGQPNTEAFFGQGTRLTVV.

J is TRBJ2-3 and V is TRBV28; 8 nucleotides line up with TRBD2. Germline CDR1 reads MDHEN; CDR2 reads SYDVKM. The CDR3 contains 14 residues. V lost 4 bases and J lost 2; bases outside the gene matches: 2. CDR3 sequence: CASSSGGPTDTQYF. The CDR3 coding sequence is TGTGCCAGCAGTTCGGGGGGGCCCACAGATACGCAGTATTTT.

This chain connects TRBV10-3 to TRBJ2-7; 12 nucleotides agree with TRBD2. The V and J ends lost 6 bases and 4 bases, in that order; junction bases with no gene match: 13. Germline loops: CDR1 ENHRY, CDR2 SYGVKD. The CDR3 extends over 17 amino acids. CDR3 DNA sequence: TGTGCCATCAGGGGAACAAGCGGGACTAGCGGGTTGTACGAGCAGTACTTC. It specifies CAIRGTSGTSGLYEQYF.

The chain carries TRBV5-4 and TRBJ1-5; D is uncertain. The length of the CDR3 is 12 residues. Looked up from germline, CDR1 is SGHNT and CDR2 is YYREEE (reference sequence). Trimming took 2 bases from V and 7 from J, leaving 7 bases between them. CDR3 amino acids: CASSFMGQPQHF. The CDR3, as DNA: TGTGCCAGCAGCTTTATGGGCCAGCCCCAGCATTTT.

This rearrangement joins TRBV6-1 to TRBJ2-3; D is perhaps TRBD2 (5 bases). Per the germline V gene, CDR1 is MNHNS and CDR2 is SASEGT. V was pared by 3 bases and J by 3 bases, with 13 bases between. The CDR3 runs 15 residues. CDR3 in DNA: TGTGCCAGCAGTGAGTCTAGCAGGTTTACAGATACGCAGTATTTT. Encoded protein: CASSESSRFTDTQYF.

The V gene is TRBV27, the J gene TRBJ1-1, with D hard to call. Germline lookup yields CDR1 MNHEY and CDR2 SMNVEV (reference sequence). The CDR3 consists of 16 residues. V was pared by 1 base and J by 3 bases, with 15 bases between. The CDR3 sequence is CASSLFVAEPYTEAFF. In DNA, the CDR3 is TGTGCCAGCAGTTTATTCGTGGCAGAACCATACACTGAAGCTTTCTTT.

J is TRBJ2-2 and V is TRBV7-6, with a weak D call TRBD1 (6 bases). The CDR3 loop spans 14 amino acids. Germline V gene lookup returns CDR1 SGHVS and CDR2 FNYEAQ. V shed 0 bases and J shed 6 bases, with 8 bases lying between them. The CDR3 coding sequence is TGTGCCAGCAGCTTAGCAAGGGGGTCCGGGGAGCTGTTTTTT. Translating it yields CASSLARGSGELFF.

The chain has TRBV29-1 and TRBJ1-1; a possible D gene is TRBD1 (6 bases). V was pared by 4 bases and J by 1 base, with 7 bases between. Per the germline V gene, CDR1 is SQVTM and CDR2 is ANQGSEA. CDR3 length: 12 residues. This CDR3 reads CSVGTANTEAFF. CDR3 in DNA: TGCAGCGTTGGGACAGCGAACACTGAAGCTTTCTTT.

The chain joins TRBV5-4 to TRBJ1-4; D not resolved. Germline V gene lookup returns CDR1 SGHNT and CDR2 YYREEE (reference sequence). The CDR3 has 16 residues. Between the trimmed V and J ends, which lost 0 bases and 0 bases, there was a span of 9 bases. The CDR3 DNA reads as TGTGCCAGCAGCTTGGCCCCAGAAGCAACTAATGAAAAACTGTTTTTT. Encoded protein: CASSLAPEATNEKLFF. Together with reference TRBV5-4 and TRBJ1-4, the CDR3 gives the full variable domain: ETGVTQSPTHLIKTRGQQVTLRCSSQSGHNTVSWYQQALGQGPQFIFQYYREEENGRGNFPPRFSGLQFPNYSSELNVNALELDDSALYLCASSLAPEATNEKLFFGSGTQLSVL.

The rearrangement joins TRBV7-9 to TRBJ1-4; D is unresolved. The germline V gene encodes CDR1 SEHNR and CDR2 FQNEAQ (reference sequence). This CDR3 is built from 15 residues. The V gene lost 0 bases and the J gene lost 0 bases, with 5 bases spanning the gap. The CDR3, as DNA: TGTGCCAGCAGCTTAGCCAGTGCAACTAATGAAAAACTGTTTTTT. Translating it yields CASSLASATNEKLFF.